This TCR beta chain is from a study of control samples from healthy donors and cancer patients. Unmatched junction bases numbered 17, after V lost 7 bases and J lost 8 bases. Germline loops: CDR1 LGHNT, CDR2 FRNRAP. The CDR3 runs to 17 residues. The table came from immunoSEQ multiplex PCR; TCRdb's copy has only in-frame clones and leaves some out. The sample has over 85,000 clones, approximately 91% seen once. Input material: PBMCs. This sequence was found in a woman aged 45 to 65 with colorectal cancer. V and J are TRBV12-5 and TRBJ2-1; 10 bases match TRBD1. DNA for the CDR3: TGTGCTAGTGCTCACGGGAGTGGGGACAGGGGTCTCCATGAGCAGTTCTTC. Protein: CASAHGSGDRGLHEQFF. The variable domain in full, with the rest retrieved from reference TRBV12-5 and TRBJ2-1, is DARVTQTPRHKVTEMGQEVTMRCQPILGHNTVFWYRQTMMQGLELLAYFRNRAPLDDSGMPKDRFSAEMPDATLATLKIQPSEPRDSAVYFCASAHGSGDRGLHEQFFGPGTRLTVL.